This is a list of T cell receptor beta chains from one sample in a study of naive and memory T cell subsets. Each CDR3 protein gets one entry after TCRdb re-called the UMI-ligation and nested PCR reads with MiXCR. Of 120,000 to 150,000 distinct CDR3 sequences in the sample, 22% were seen once. Material: naive CD4+ T cells from blood. All receptors come from a human donor in good health. Both conserved end residues are part of each CDR3. Fields, in order: D gene, V gene, J gene, clone size, CDR3 protein, CDR3 DNA. A D gene is named only where the DNA matches it firmly. Clone size, where shown, is once, few, many, or a class for clones that have expanded.

NA,TRBV10-3,TRBJ2-1,few,CAISGLRYDNEQFF,TGTGCCATCAGTGGGCTCAGATACGACAATGAGCAGTTCTTC
NA,TRBV3-1,TRBJ2-1,NA,CASSQAGRFSYNEQFF,TGTGCCAGCAGCCAGGCGGGAAGGTTCTCCTACAATGAGCAGTTCTTC
NA,TRBV6-6,TRBJ2-3,many,CASSAFTDTQYF,TGTGCCAGCAGCGCCTTCACAGATACGCAGTATTTT
TRBD2,TRBV29-1,TRBJ2-1,few,CSAPGLAGDGEQFF,TGCAGCGCCCCGGGACTAGCGGGAGACGGCGAGCAGTTCTTC
NA,TRBV5-1,TRBJ2-5,NA,CASSLVVGKETQYF,TGCGCCAGCAGCTTGGTGGTAGGGAAAGAGACCCAGTACTTC
TRBD1,TRBV9,TRBJ2-7,NA,CASSRRDRGPYEQYF,TGTGCCAGCAGCAGGCGGGACAGGGGGCCCTACGAGCAGTACTTC
TRBD1,TRBV6-6,TRBJ2-3,NA,CASSDRVTDTQYF,TGTGCCAGCAGTGACAGGGTCACAGATACGCAGTATTTT
NA,TRBV11-2,TRBJ2-2,NA,CASSLSLRHVNTGELFF,TGTGCCAGCAGCTTATCTTTACGGCATGTTAACACCGGGGAGCTGTTTTTT
NA,TRBV6-5,TRBJ2-7,few,CASSYGPVGTYEQYF,TGTGCCAGCAGTTACGGACCAGTCGGAACCTACGAGCAGTACTTC
TRBD1,TRBV29-1,TRBJ2-7,few,CSVVPRDRAYEQYF,TGCAGCGTAGTACCTCGGGACAGGGCGTACGAGCAGTACTTC
NA,TRBV7-2,TRBJ2-1,few,CASTSRWFQGINEQFF,TGTGCCAGCACCTCAAGATGGTTTCAAGGAATCAATGAGCAGTTCTTC
TRBD2,TRBV13,TRBJ2-7,NA,CASRRGWQESSGRALPSYEQYF,TGTGCCAGCCGAAGAGGTTGGCAGGAGAGTAGCGGGAGGGCCCTCCCATCTTACGAGCAGTACTTC
NA,TRBV29-1,TRBJ2-1,NA,CSVEGEGQLPRNEQFF,TGCAGCGTTGAAGGGGAGGGACAACTACCCCGGAATGAGCAGTTCTTC
NA,TRBV15,TRBJ2-5,few,CATSRTGIGEETQYF,TGTGCCACCAGCAGAACAGGGATTGGGGAAGAGACCCAGTACTTC
NA,TRBV2,TRBJ2-7,NA,CASRAQGAHEQYF,TGTGCCAGCAGAGCCCAGGGTGCCCACGAGCAGTACTTC
NA,TRBV18,TRBJ1-4,NA,CASSPQNDRQKLFF,TGTGCCAGCTCACCCCAAAACGACAGGCAAAAACTGTTTTTT
TRBD1,TRBV5-1,TRBJ2-1,NA,CASRSLTGSGSEQFF,TGCGCCAGCAGATCACTGACAGGGAGCGGCAGTGAGCAGTTCTTC
TRBD2,TRBV29-1,TRBJ2-1,few,CSVEAPGGISTNEQFF,TGCAGCGTTGAAGCCCCGGGGGGGATTTCGACCAATGAGCAGTTCTTC
TRBD1,TRBV5-1,TRBJ1-2,NA,CASSGERTGPFYGYTF,TGCGCCAGCAGCGGGGAACGGACAGGCCCCTTCTATGGCTACACCTTC
NA,TRBV20-1,TRBJ2-5,NA,CSAPATRRGTQYF,TGCAGTGCCCCTGCGACTAGGAGGGGGACCCAGTACTTC
NA,TRBV20-1,TRBJ2-7,few,CSAGGMDEQYF,TGCAGTGCTGGCGGGATGGACGAGCAGTACTTC
NA,TRBV4-1,TRBJ2-1,many,CASSHGGGSYNEQFF,TGCGCCAGCAGCCATGGAGGGGGCTCCTACAATGAGCAGTTCTTC
TRBD2,TRBV28,TRBJ2-7,NA,CASSLISGRALSGEQYF,TGTGCCAGCAGCTTAATCAGCGGGAGGGCCCTTTCGGGCGAGCAGTACTTC
NA,TRBV20-1,TRBJ2-5,few,CSARDPTRAQETQYF,TGCAGTGCTAGAGATCCCACAAGGGCACAAGAGACCCAGTACTTC
TRBD1,TRBV12-3/TRBV12-4,TRBJ1-4,NA,CATRTGIIGGEKLFF,TGTGCCACCCGGACAGGGATCATTGGGGGTGAAAAACTGTTTTTT